This is a list of T cell receptor beta chains from one sample in a study of T cell responses to AZD1222 COVID-19 vaccine. TCRdb's copy holds only in-frame clones and misses some; the assay was immunoSEQ multiplex PCR. Of more than 150,000 clones in the sample, approximately 93% were seen once. The material was peripheral blood, obtained 28 days after the second AZD1222 dose. These receptors were obtained from an adult who received the AZD1222 COVID-19 vaccine. Both conserved end residues are trimmed from each CDR3.

j_call,v_call,cdr3_aa
TRBJ2-7,TRBV19,ASSIAWEGTHEQY
TRBJ2-3,TRBV10-1,ASSDISIAPDTQY
TRBJ2-3,TRBV5-1,ASRAGETSTDTQY
TRBJ1-1,TRBV14,ASNSRQGATEAF
TRBJ2-1,TRBV11-2,ASSLGLEGYNEQF
TRBJ1-6,TRBV10-3,AISADRTNSPLH
TRBJ2-6,TRBV12-5,ASALSGANVLT
TRBJ2-7,TRBV30,AARLAGAYEQY
TRBJ1-5,TRBV11-3,ASSVRQPQH
TRBJ2-1,TRBV11-1,ASTDLFYNEQF
TRBJ1-1,TRBV3-1/TRBV3-2,ASSQSGVGFAF
TRBJ1-2,TRBV7-2,ASSPRQGERRYT
TRBJ1-1,TRBV20-1,SASPQPAEAF
TRBJ2-5,TRBV27,ASSFSGSSETQY
TRBJ2-5,TRBV11-3,ASSPGMASGETQY